The clone carrying this TCR beta chain was found a few times. Its target is unknown. J was trimmed by 8 bases and V by 4 bases; bases with no gene match: 6. The CDR3 contains 14 residues. The germline V gene encodes CDR1 ENHRY and CDR2 SYGVKD. This record comes from a study of cytomegalovirus exposure and HLA in healthy donors. Study background: Earlier, 117 million unique TCR beta sequences were recovered from about 200 million T cells by an analysis.

Study-wide results and limits: 87-base-pair reads could not separate some V segments, including TRBV6-2 and TRBV6-3. Overall, under 200 TCR beta chains were annotated as cytomegalovirus-associated. TCR association rates varied by HLA locus in a later analysis, with DRB1 highest and HLA-C lowest.

PCR employed 60 Vbeta and 13 Jbeta primers. The protocol was immunoSEQ multiplex PCR, while the TCRdb copy is restricted to in-frame clones and leaves out a portion. The sample holds 130,000 or so clones, approximately 66% seen once. The TCR comes from a middle-aged woman in good health and CMV-seropositive. The sequenced sample consisted of PBMCs. The rearrangement joins TRBV10-3 to TRBJ2-1; TRBD2 matches at 9 bases. The CDR3 DNA reads TGTGCCATCAGTGGGGGACTAGCTTCCCATGAGCAGTTCTTC. Amino acid sequence: CAISGGLASHEQFF.